Listed here are 16 T cell receptor beta chains from one sample, sequenced in a study of CXCR3-negative and CXCR3-positive naive CD8 T cells. The method, 5' RACE with UMI labels, was used to prepare the TRB cDNA libraries. Each CDR3 protein gets one entry in TCRdb, which reprocessed the 5' RACE reads and gives no DNA. Its clone listing holds 38,000 or so distinct CDR3 sequences. Source material: memory CD8+ T cells from blood. All receptors derive from a human donor in good health. Some clones in this sample may be carry-over from other donors' samples.

This chain links TRBV2 with TRBJ1-2; TCRdb names TRBD1, which stays unverified in the absence of DNA. The CDR3 runs to 15 residues. Germline V gene data show CDR1 as SNHLY and CDR2 as FYNNEI. The CDR3 reads CASSESAGANYGYTF.

The chain uses TRBV7-3 and TRBJ2-5; TCRdb reports TRBD1, a call that lacks DNA to check it against. Germline V gene lookup returns CDR1 SGHTA and CDR2 FQGTGA. The CDR3 extends over 14 amino acids. The CDR3 sequence: CASSLGGGGETQYF. The full variable domain, completed using reference TRBV7-3 and TRBJ2-5, is GAGVSQTPSNKVTEKGKYVELRCDPISGHTALYWYRQSLGQGPEFLIYFQGTGAADDSGLPNDRFFAVRPEGSVSTLKIQRTERGDSAVYLCASSLGGGGETQYFGPGTRLLVL.

CDR3 sequence: CASSFGLNTEAFF. J is TRBJ1-1 and V is TRBV28. Germline CDR1 MDHEN, CDR2 SYDVKM. This CDR3 has 13 residues.

This rearrangement joins TRBV9 to TRBJ2-7; TCRdb returns TRBD2, unconfirmable since there is no DNA. CDR1 SGDLS and CDR2 YYNGEE come from the germline V gene. The CDR3 totals 14 residues. CDR3 sequence: CASRAGPGAYEQYF.

The chain joins TRBV29-1 to TRBJ2-4; TCRdb names TRBD2, which stays unverified in the absence of DNA. Germline V gene sequence: CDR1 SQVTM, CDR2 ANQGSEA. This CDR3 is 15 amino acids long. The CDR3 region is CSVDGGGVNKKIQYF.

This sequence joins TRBV29-1 and TRBJ2-1; without DNA, the TCRdb call of TRBD1 cannot be checked. The CDR3 extends over 16 amino acids. From germline, CDR1 is SQVTM and CDR2 ANQGSEA. The chain's CDR3 is CSADDFGGAAFDEQFF.

V and J are TRBV28 and TRBJ2-2; TCRdb's assignment of TRBD1 cannot be checked, as there is no DNA. The germline V gene has CDR1 MDHEN and CDR2 SYDVKM. There are 15 residues in the CDR3. Here the CDR3 reads CASSLWQGATGELFF. The whole variable domain, filled in from reference TRBV28 and TRBJ2-2, reads DVKVTQSSRYLVKRTGEKVFLECVQDMDHENMFWYRQDPGLGLRLIYFSYDVKMKEKGDIPEGYSVSREKKERFSLILESASTNQTSMYLCASSLWQGATGELFFGEGSRLTVL.

The rearrangement joins TRBV7-9 to TRBJ2-1; the D call from TCRdb, TRBD2, cannot be confirmed without DNA. Germline assignment: CDR1 SEHNR and CDR2 FQNEAQ (reference sequence). This CDR3 contains 17 residues. CDR3: CASSPPRVGGGDNEQFF.

The rearrangement joins TRBV18 to TRBJ1-1; no DNA is available, so the TRBD1 call from TCRdb remains unchecked. CDR3 length equals 15 residues. The germline gives CDR1 KGHSH, CDR2 LQKENI. This chain's CDR3 is CASSTGTGWGTEAFF. The full variable domain, rest sourced from reference TRBV18 and TRBJ1-1, is NAGVMQNPRHLVRRRGQEARLRCSPMKGHSHVYWYRQLPEEGLKFMVYLQKENIIDESGMPKERFSAEFPKEGPSILRIQQVVRGDSAAYFCASSTGTGWGTEAFFGQGTRLTVV.

Considering frequency, this clonotype is medium-sized. The J gene is TRBJ2-1, the V gene TRBV19; the D call of TRBD2 rests on TCRdb alone, since no DNA is present to check it. CDR3 size: 11 residues. Per the germline V gene, CDR1 is LNHDA and CDR2 is SQIVND (reference sequence). The CDR3 loop reads CASSMGTAGFF.

CDR3: CASSQDGPRRGYTF. The chain is built from TRBV14 and TRBJ1-2. CDR3 length: 14 residues. CDR1 SGHDN and CDR2 FVKESK come from the germline V gene.

The chain joins TRBV28 to TRBJ2-3; TCRdb lists TRBD2, though no DNA is available to test this call. Germline V gene data show CDR1 as MDHEN and CDR2 as SYDVKM. The CDR3 is 16 residues long. CDR3 region: CASRRIAGGGTDTQYF.

This chain joins TRBV4-3 and TRBJ2-5; TCRdb proposes TRBD2, but this gene call is untestable without DNA. Germline-derived CDR1 and CDR2 are LGHNA and YSLEER. CDR3 length equals 15 residues. CDR3 residues: CASSGLVGPGETQYF.

The chain links TRBV7-9 to TRBJ2-3. The CDR3 totals 15 residues. CDR1 is SEHNR and CDR2 is FQNEAQ in the germline V gene (reference sequence). CDR3: CASSLGQFSTDTQYF.

The genes are TRBV20-1 and TRBJ2-7; the D call from TCRdb, TRBD1, cannot be confirmed without DNA. Per germline, CDR1 DFQATT and CDR2 SNEGSKA (reference sequence). This CDR3 region has 13 residues. The CDR3 loop is CSARTGTTYEQYF.

The V and J genes are TRBV6-4 and TRBJ2-1; absent DNA, TCRdb's TRBD1 call cannot be checked. The germline V gene encodes CDR1 MRHNA and CDR2 SNTAGT. This CDR3 region has 14 residues. The CDR3 here is CASSVTGEFGEQFF.